This T cell receptor beta chain was sequenced for a study of cytomegalovirus exposure and HLA in healthy donors. In the study overall: Earlier, 117 million unique TCR beta sequences were recovered from approximately 180 million T cells by an analysis. Study-wide points: Among the CMV-associated chains, a few were confirmed in vitro as specific for CMV antigens.

This clone was detected only once. Its matching antigen is unknown. The PCR used 60 Vbeta and 13 Jbeta primers. The data were produced by immunoSEQ multiplex PCR, yet TCRdb's version contains in-frame clones alone and is incomplete. The sample lists about 190,000 clones; 80% to 85% were seen once. This CDR3 has 15 residues. Germline CDR1 and CDR2: SGHRS and YFSETQ. The junction had 10 bases not matched to a gene; V was cut back by 4 bases and J by 9 bases. What was sequenced was PBMCs. The sequence came from a woman in her late teens or twenties in good health and CMV-seropositive. V is TRBV5-1 and J is TRBJ2-3, with TRBD1 matching over 11 bases. The CDR3 is CASSEGQGAFSTQYF. CDR3 DNA sequence: TGCGCCAGCAGCGAAGGACAGGGGGCGTTTAGCACGCAGTATTTT. Full variable domain (remainder filled in from reference TRBV5-1 and TRBJ2-3): KAGVTQTPRYLIKTRGQQVTLSCSPISGHRSVSWYQQTPGQGLQFLFEYFSETQRNKGNFPGRFSGRQFSNSRSEMNVSTLELGDSALYLCASSEGQGAFSTQYFGPGTRLTVL.